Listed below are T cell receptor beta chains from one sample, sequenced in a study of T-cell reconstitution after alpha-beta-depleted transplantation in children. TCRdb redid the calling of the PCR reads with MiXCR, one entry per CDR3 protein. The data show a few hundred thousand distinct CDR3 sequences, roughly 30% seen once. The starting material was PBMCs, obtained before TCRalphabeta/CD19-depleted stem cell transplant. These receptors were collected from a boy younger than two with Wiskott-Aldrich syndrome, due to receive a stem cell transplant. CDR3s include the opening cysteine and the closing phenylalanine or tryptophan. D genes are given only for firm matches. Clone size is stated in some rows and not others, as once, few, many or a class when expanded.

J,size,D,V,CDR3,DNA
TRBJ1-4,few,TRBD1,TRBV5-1,CASSRDRDEKLFF,TGCGCCAGCAGCCGGGACAGGGATGAAAAACTGTTTTTT
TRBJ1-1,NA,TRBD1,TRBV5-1,CASSLDRASEAFF,TGCGCCAGCAGCCTCGACAGGGCCTCTGAAGCTTTCTTT
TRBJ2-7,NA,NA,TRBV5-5,CASSGNRGGNEQYF,TGTGCCAGCAGCGGTAACAGGGGAGGCAACGAGCAGTACTTC
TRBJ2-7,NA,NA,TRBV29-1,CSVTGSYEQYF,TGCAGCGTGACAGGATCCTACGAGCAGTACTTC
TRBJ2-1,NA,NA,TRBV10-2,CASSESTIAEAQFF,TGCGCCAGCAGTGAGTCTACTATAGCAGAAGCGCAGTTCTTC
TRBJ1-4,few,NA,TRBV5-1,CASSLDRPNEKLFF,TGCGCCAGCAGCTTGGACAGACCTAATGAAAAACTGTTTTTT
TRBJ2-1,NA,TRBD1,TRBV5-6,CASSLGTGGANEQFF,TGTGCCAGCAGCTTGGGGACAGGTGGTGCCAATGAGCAGTTCTTC
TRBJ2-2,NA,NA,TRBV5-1,CASSLDMYTGELFF,TGCGCCAGCAGCCTAGACATGTACACCGGGGAGCTGTTTTTT
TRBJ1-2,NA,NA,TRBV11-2,CASSLGNNRNYGYTF,TGTGCCAGCAGCTTAGGGAACAACAGGAACTATGGCTACACCTTC
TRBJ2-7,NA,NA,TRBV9,CASSVGGPGIYEQYF,TGTGCCAGCAGCGTAGGTGGACCAGGGATCTACGAGCAGTACTTC
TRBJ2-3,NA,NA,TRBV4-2,CASSNSVDTQYF,TGTGCCAGCAGCAATAGTGTGGATACGCAGTATTTT
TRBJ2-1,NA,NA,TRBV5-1,CASSLRTPNEQFF,TGCGCCAGCAGCTTGCGGACCCCTAATGAGCAGTTCTTC
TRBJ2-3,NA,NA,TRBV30,CAWSVRKADTQYF,TGTGCCTGGAGTGTTCGCAAGGCAGATACGCAGTATTTT
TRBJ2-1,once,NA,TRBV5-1,CASSSVAASYNEQFF,TGCGCCAGCAGCTCCGTAGCGGCGTCCTACAATGAGCAGTTCTTC
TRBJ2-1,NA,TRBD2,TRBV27,CASSLPTSGTYNEQFF,TGTGCCAGCAGTCTTCCGACTAGCGGGACCTACAATGAGCAGTTCTTC
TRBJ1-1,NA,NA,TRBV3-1,CASSQTRTWGNTEAFF,TGTGCCAGCAGCCAAACTCGGACCTGGGGGAACACTGAAGCTTTCTTT
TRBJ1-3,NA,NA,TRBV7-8,CASSPRAWGNTIYF,TGTGCCAGCAGCCCCCGGGCCTGGGGAAACACCATATATTTT
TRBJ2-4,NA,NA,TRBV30,CAWSQDHLAKNIQYF,TGTGCCTGGAGTCAGGATCACCTAGCCAAAAACATTCAGTACTTC
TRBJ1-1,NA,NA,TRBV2,CASSEVQGPNTEAFF,TGTGCCAGCAGTGAAGTTCAGGGGCCGAACACTGAAGCTTTCTTT
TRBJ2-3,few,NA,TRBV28,CASARRDTQYF,TGTGCCAGCGCCCGGAGAGATACGCAGTATTTT
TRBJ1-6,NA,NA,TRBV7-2,CASSLPEGNSPLHF,TGTGCCAGCAGCTTACCCGAGGGAAATTCACCCCTCCACTTT
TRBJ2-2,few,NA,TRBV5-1,CASSLARGPDTGELFF,TGCGCCAGCAGCTTGGCCCGGGGGCCCGACACCGGGGAGCTGTTTTTT
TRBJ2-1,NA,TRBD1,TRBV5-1,CASSASGTVRSSEQFF,TGCGCCAGCAGCGCATCCGGGACAGTTAGATCTTCGGAGCAGTTCTTC
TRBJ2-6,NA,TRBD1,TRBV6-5,CASSYGQGGFGANVLTF,TGTGCCAGCAGTTATGGACAGGGGGGTTTTGGGGCCAACGTCCTGACTTTC
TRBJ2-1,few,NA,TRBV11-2,CASRFPGRKYNEQFF,TGTGCCAGCAGATTCCCGGGACGGAAGTACAATGAGCAGTTCTTC
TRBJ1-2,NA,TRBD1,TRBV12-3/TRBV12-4,CASSKGTANWGGTF,TGTGCCAGCAGTAAGGGGACAGCCAACTGGGGCGGCACCTTC
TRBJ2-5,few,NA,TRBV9,CASSPSVTGTYQETQYF,TGTGCCAGCAGCCCCTCAGTCACGGGGACCTACCAAGAGACCCAGTACTTC
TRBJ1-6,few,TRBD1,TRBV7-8,CASSPDRGDNSPLHF,TGTGCCAGCAGCCCAGACAGGGGGGATAATTCACCCCTCCACTTT
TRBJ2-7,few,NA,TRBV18,CASSPEGGRQYF,TGTGCCAGCTCACCAGAAGGAGGGCGGCAGTACTTC
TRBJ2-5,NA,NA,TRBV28,CASRTTEETQYF,TGTGCCAGCAGGACGACGGAGGAGACCCAGTACTTC
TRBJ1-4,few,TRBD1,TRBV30,CAWSRRQGTSEKLFF,TGTGCCTGGAGTCGACGACAGGGGACTAGCGAAAAACTGTTTTTT
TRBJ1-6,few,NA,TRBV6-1,CASSEASRGHNSPLHF,TGTGCCAGCAGTGAAGCTTCCAGGGGCCACAATTCACCCCTCCACTTT
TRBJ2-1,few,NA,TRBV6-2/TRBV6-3,CASFRGGNEQFF,TGTGCCAGCTTCAGGGGGGGCAATGAGCAGTTCTTC
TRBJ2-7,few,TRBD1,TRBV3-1,CASSQVDRVGEQYF,TGTGCCAGCAGCCAAGTTGACAGGGTAGGTGAGCAGTACTTC
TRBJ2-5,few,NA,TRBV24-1,CATRTQAEETQYF,TGTGCCACCAGGACACAGGCCGAAGAGACCCAGTACTTC
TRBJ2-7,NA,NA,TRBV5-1,CASSLHRGGSSYEQYF,TGCGCCAGCAGCCTCCACCGAGGGGGATCTTCCTACGAGCAGTACTTC